These 14 T cell receptor beta chains were all obtained from the same sample, sequenced in a study of cytomegalovirus exposure and HLA in healthy donors. The PCR had 60 Vbeta and 13 Jbeta primers. The assay was immunoSEQ multiplex PCR, and TCRdb's table has in-frame clones only and misses some. The sample contains roughly 98,000 clones, roughly 74% of which appear only once. The sample consisted of PBMCs. The receptors shown here come from a female donor in good health and CMV-seropositive.

The chain has TRBV4-3 and TRBJ2-5; possibly TRBD1 for D (6 bases). The germline V gene encodes CDR1 LGHNA and CDR2 YSLEER. This CDR3 spans 15 amino acids. Trimming removed 0 bases at V and 5 bases at J, with 13 bases between. As DNA, the CDR3 is TGCGCCAGCAGCCAAGACTGGCGACAGGAGGAGACCCAGTACTTC. This codes for CASSQDWRQEETQYF.

CDR3 sequence (DNA): TGTGCCAGCAGCGTAGTAGAGAGGACTGAAGCTTTCTTT. Residues: CASSVVERTEAFF. The chain uses TRBV9 and TRBJ1-1; no firm D call. V lost 0 bases to trimming and J lost 5 bases, with 8 bases between them. The germline CDR1 and CDR2 sequences are SGDLS and YYNGEE. The CDR3 loop spans 13 amino acids.

The chain couples TRBV7-9 to TRBJ2-1, with D unresolved. Trimming took off 2 bases at V and 7 bases at J, with 6 bases between the two ends. There are 12 residues in the CDR3. The germline CDR1 and CDR2 sequences are SEHNR and FQNEAQ (reference sequence). The CDR3 DNA sequence: TGTGCCAGCAGCTTATCTCGTAATGAGCAGTTCTTC. It codes for CASSLSRNEQFF.

The rearrangement links TRBV30 to TRBJ2-3, with 8 nucleotides matching TRBD2. The CDR3 has 20 amino acids. Germline-derived CDR1 and CDR2 are GTSNPN and SVGIG (reference sequence). V gave up 2 bases and J gave up 1 base; unmatched junction bases: 20. The DNA of the CDR3 is TGTGCCTGGAGTCACGGGGTGGGAACGGGAGGGTCGTCTGGCACAGATACGCAGTATTTT. Translating it yields CAWSHGVGTGGSSGTDTQYF.

This rearrangement joins TRBV10-3 to TRBJ1-1, with D tentatively TRBD1 (5 bases). Germline CDR1 and CDR2: ENHRY and SYGVKD. CDR3 size: 15 residues. Between the trimmed V and J ends, which lost 3 bases and 5 bases, there was a span of 16 bases. In DNA, the CDR3 is TGTGCCATCAGTGAATCACTTCAGGGATCGACTGAAGCTTTCTTT. Translated: CAISESLQGSTEAFF.

The chain is built from TRBV9 and TRBJ2-5; 7 nucleotides match TRBD2. Germline V gives CDR1 SGDLS, CDR2 YYNGEE. With V trimmed by 4 bases and J by 3 bases, 6 bases remained unmatched. The CDR3 is 14 residues long. CDR3 nucleotides: TGTGCCAGCAGCCCCCAAGGACTAGAAGAGACCCAGTACTTC. This sequence encodes CASSPQGLEETQYF.

The chain joins TRBV2 to TRBJ2-3; D is perhaps TRBD2 (5 bases). The CDR3 extends over 14 amino acids. CDR1 is SNHLY and CDR2 is FYNNEI in the germline V gene. Trimming stripped 4 bases from V and 1 base from J, with 9 bases between. The CDR3 coding sequence is TGTGCCAGCAGTGCGGGGAGAGGCACAGATACGCAGTATTTT. This translates into CASSAGRGTDTQYF.

This clone was seen just once. V and J are TRBV6-1 and TRBJ1-1, with D possibly matching TRBD1 (6 bases). V lost 11 bases and J 6 bases, leaving 13 bases between the germline ends. The CDR3 spans 11 residues. Germline assignment: CDR1 MNHNS and CDR2 SASEGT. The CDR3 nucleotides are TGTGCCGTGGCCGAGGGGGCTGAAGCTTTCTTT. It codes for CAVAEGAEAFF.

This clone was counted only a few times. The J gene is TRBJ2-7, the V gene TRBV5-4; D call uncertain. Germline values: CDR1 SGHNT, CDR2 YYREEE (reference sequence). Trimming shortened V by 0 bases and J by 2 bases, and 15 bases separated the two germline ends. The CDR3 contains 16 residues. The CDR3 DNA sequence: TGTGCCAGCAGCTTGGGGGCATCGGTGAACACCTACGAGCAGTACTTC. The encoded protein is CASSLGASVNTYEQYF.

This clone is a singleton in its sample. The chain's CDR3 is CASSRGGENNEQFF. CDR3 in DNA: TGCGCCAGCAGCCGAGGGGGTGAAAACAATGAGCAGTTCTTC. J is TRBJ2-1 and V is TRBV5-1; D possibly corresponds to TRBD1 (6 bases). There are 14 residues in the CDR3. V lost 4 bases, J lost 5 bases, and 13 bases lay in between. Germline loops: CDR1 SGHRS, CDR2 YFSETQ.

The chain employs TRBV11-1 and TRBJ2-2; 9 nucleotides match TRBD2. Germline trimming cut 5 bases from V and 12 bases from J; bases unmatched to any gene: 7. The CDR3 has 13 residues. The germline gives CDR1 SGHAT, CDR2 FQDESV (reference sequence). The CDR3 protein is CASSPTSGGKLFF. CDR3 DNA: TGTGCCAGCAGCCCGACTAGCGGCGGTAAGCTGTTTTTT.

The chain has TRBV5-1 and TRBJ2-3, with 9 bases lining up with TRBD2. J was trimmed by 4 bases and V by 7 bases; bases with no gene match: 7. Per the germline V gene, CDR1 is SGHRS and CDR2 is YFSETQ. The CDR3 consists of 14 residues. In DNA form, the CDR3 reads TGCGCCAGCCAGCCCGGACTAGCGTCAGATACGCAGTATTTT. The encoded protein is CASQPGLASDTQYF.

V is TRBV15 and J is TRBJ1-1; D not resolved. V lost 8 bases and J lost 4, with 11 bases in between. This CDR3 spans 12 amino acids. Germline V gene lookup returns CDR1 LNHNV and CDR2 YYDKDF (reference sequence). The CDR3 loop reads CATGRGVTEAFF. The DNA for the CDR3 is TGTGCCACCGGGCGGGGAGTCACTGAAGCTTTCTTT.

The V gene is TRBV7-2, the J gene TRBJ1-1; D uncertain. The CDR3 extends over 13 amino acids. V lost 6 bases to trimming and J lost 5 bases, with 13 bases between them. Germline values: CDR1 SGHTA, CDR2 FQGNSA. The CDR3 bases are TGTGCCAGCAGACGGGAGGAGTGGACTGAAGCTTTCTTT. It yields the protein CASRREEWTEAFF.